A single sample is the source of the 7 T cell receptor beta chains below, sequenced in a study of blood T cell repertoires in COVID-19 (dated by TCRdb to 2018 to 2020). Libraries were made using the immunoSEQ multiplex PCR assay. Here the immuneACCESS table is served through TCRdb, limited to in-frame sequences with V and J called. Missing clones are a known gap in these copies; in checked studies unresolved V genes cover under half, and the rest lacks a known reason. This sample has 200,000 to 300,000 clones in its table, and 65% to 85% of those were observed once. The ten largest clones add up to more than 5.5% of the sample. Sequenced input: peripheral blood. The receptors here all came from a human donor in a cohort sampled during active COVID-19.

The genes are TRBV3-1 (or the pseudogene TRBV3-2) and TRBJ2-3; a weak D match, TRBD1 (6 bases). The CDR3 covers 17 residues. Trimming pared 4 bases from V and 3 bases from J, leaving 20 bases between. CDR1 and CDR2 (germline): LGHDT, YNNKEL (reference sequence). The CDR3 sequence is CASSPSWGLVETDTQYF. The CDR3 region has the DNA TGTGCCAGCAGCCCCTCCTGGGGGCTAGTAGAAACAGATACGCAGTATTTT.

The chain couples TRBV7-9 to TRBJ2-3; a possible D gene is TRBD1 (6 bases). The germline gives CDR1 SEHNR, CDR2 FQNEAQ (reference sequence). Trimming shortened V by 6 bases and J by 6 bases, and 22 bases separated the two germline ends. The CDR3 length is 16 residues. The CDR3: CASRTDSGTQQDTQYF. The DNA for the CDR3 is TGTGCCAGCAGAACTGATTCCGGGACACAGCAGGATACGCAGTATTTT.

The rearrangement uses TRBV4-1 and TRBJ1-2; D remains ambiguous. Between the trimmed V and J ends, which lost 6 bases and 3 bases, there was a span of 17 bases. Per the germline V gene, CDR1 is MGHRA and CDR2 is YSYEKL. The CDR3 length is 15 residues. The CDR3 reads CASRPAGGKDYGYTF. CDR3 sequence (DNA): TGCGCCAGCAGACCCGCGGGAGGGAAGGACTATGGCTACACCTTC.

This rearrangement joins TRBV2 to TRBJ1-5; a weak D match, TRBD1 (5 bases). Trimming removed 0 bases at V and 3 bases at J, with 12 bases between. Germline-derived CDR1 and CDR2 are SNHLY and FYNNEI. The CDR3 is 16 amino acids. CDR3 DNA sequence: TGTGCCAGCAGTGAAGCTACCGGGGGGATCAATCAGCCCCAGCATTTT. Translated: CASSEATGGINQPQHF.

The chain couples TRBV2 to TRBJ2-1, with 8 nucleotides matching TRBD1. Germline values: CDR1 SNHLY, CDR2 FYNNEI. The CDR3 is made up of 14 amino acids. The junction had 10 bases not matched to a gene; V was cut back by 6 bases and J by 9 bases. The CDR3 region has the DNA TGTGCCAGCAGACAGGACAGGGAAGGGGGTGAGCAGTTCTTC. This encodes CASRQDREGGEQFF.

The chain couples TRBV5-5 to TRBJ2-1; tentative D call: TRBD2 (6 bases). The CDR3 is 13 residues long. CDR1 and CDR2 (germline): SGHKS, YYEKEE (reference sequence). Trimming cost V 0 bases and J 6 bases, with 7 bases left between them. The CDR3 is CASSLVGGNEQFF. In DNA form, the CDR3 reads TGTGCCAGCAGCTTGGTGGGGGGCAATGAGCAGTTCTTC.

The chain carries TRBV5-4 and TRBJ1-1; no definite D call. V lost 4 bases and J 2 bases, leaving 15 bases between the germline ends. The CDR3 totals 15 residues. The germline V gene encodes CDR1 SGHNT and CDR2 YYREEE (reference sequence). The CDR3 loop reads CASSPRRAINTEAFF. As DNA, the CDR3 is TGTGCCAGCAGCCCTCGGAGGGCCATAAACACTGAAGCTTTCTTT.